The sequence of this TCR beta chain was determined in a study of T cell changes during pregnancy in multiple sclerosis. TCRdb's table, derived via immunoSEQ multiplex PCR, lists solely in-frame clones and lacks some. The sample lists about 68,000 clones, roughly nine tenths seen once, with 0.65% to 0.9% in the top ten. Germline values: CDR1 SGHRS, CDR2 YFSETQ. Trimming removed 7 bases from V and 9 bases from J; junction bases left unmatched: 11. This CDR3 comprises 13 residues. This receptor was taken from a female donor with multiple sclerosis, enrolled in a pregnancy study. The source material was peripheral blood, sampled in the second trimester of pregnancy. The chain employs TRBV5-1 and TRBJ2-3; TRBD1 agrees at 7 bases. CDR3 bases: TGCGCCAGCTCAGGGGGACAAGAGAAAACGCAGTATTTT. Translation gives CASSGGQEKTQYF. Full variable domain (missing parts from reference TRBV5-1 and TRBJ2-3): KAGVTQTPRYLIKTRGQQVTLSCSPISGHRSVSWYQQTPGQGLQFLFEYFSETQRNKGNFPGRFSGRQFSNSRSEMNVSTLELGDSALYLCASSGGQEKTQYFGPGTRLTVL.